Listed here is a single T cell receptor (beta chain). In the authors' workflow: Estimation of nucleated cell counts relied on the amplification of reference gene primers. Clones were read by immunoSEQ multiplex PCR, and TCRdb kept only the in-frame ones, dropping some. From that table come the V and J calls and clone size; the DNA was used to work out D and trimming. This table has 70,000 to 90,000 clones, around 88% appearing once. These data belong to a study of blood T cell repertoires in COVID-19. Study summary: The analysed material was cDNA or gDNA that came from T cells, B-cell-depleted T cells, or PBMCs.

This CDR3 is built from 14 residues. Trimming cost V 2 bases and J 4 bases; bases outside gene matches: 6. Germline CDR1 SGHTS, CDR2 YDEGEE. The chain carries TRBV5-8 and TRBJ2-7; 7 bases line up with TRBD2. The receptor comes from a woman between 45 and 65 years old with acute COVID-19. The specimen sequenced was PBMCs or T cells enriched from blood (not recorded which). The CDR3 is CASSFRPGGYEQYF. In DNA form, the CDR3 reads TGTGCCAGCAGCTTCAGGCCGGGGGGATACGAGCAGTACTTC.